A selection of T cell receptor beta chains follows, all from one sample in a study of regulatory T cells in long-lasting Graves disease. TCRdb analysed the multiplex PCR reads with MiXCR anew, one entry per CDR3 protein. The repertoire holds fewer than 600,000 distinct CDR3 sequences, approximately 23% seen once, with over 10% in the top ten. The sample consisted of peripheral blood mononuclear cells (PBMCs), taken when the disease was refractory, from a patient treated with antithyroid drugs. Every receptor here comes from a female donor with Graves disease. Both conserved end residues are part of each CDR3. D genes are given only for firm matches. Clone size is shown for a subset of rows, as once, few, many or a class of expanded clone.

D | J | V | size | CDR3 | DNA
- | TRBJ1-1 | TRBV3-1 | few | CASSQEGGAGNTEAFF | TGTGCCAGCAGCCAAGAGGGGGGCGCGGGGAACACTGAAGCTTTCTTT
- | TRBJ1-1 | TRBV5-1 | - | CASSLRTIEAFF | TGCGCCAGCAGCTTGCGGACAATTGAAGCTTTCTTT
- | TRBJ2-7 | TRBV20-1 | few | CSATTSSYEQYF | TGCAGTGCTACCACGAGCTCCTACGAGCAGTACTTC
TRBD2 | TRBJ2-3 | TRBV7-2 | few | CASSLTSGGAASTDTQYF | TGTGCCAGCAGCCTGACTAGCGGGGGGGCGGCAAGCACAGATACGCAGTATTTT
TRBD1 | TRBJ1-2 | TRBV11-3 | many | CASSPRTGYGYTF | TGTGCCAGCAGCCCCCGGACAGGGTACGGCTACACCTTC
TRBD1 | TRBJ1-5 | TRBV27 | many | CASRNTGDQPQHF | TGTGCCAGCAGAAATACAGGGGATCAGCCCCAGCATTTT
- | TRBJ2-7 | TRBV13 | few | CASSLGKEVGVEQYF | TGTGCCAGCAGCTTAGGTAAGGAGGTGGGCGTCGAGCAGTACTTC
- | TRBJ2-7 | TRBV12-3/TRBV12-4 | many | CASTQTGQGEQYF | TGTGCCAGCACCCAAACCGGGCAGGGCGAGCAGTACTTC
- | TRBJ1-1 | TRBV6-1 | - | CATRFQAMNTEAFF | TGTGCCACCAGGTTTCAGGCCATGAACACTGAAGCTTTCTTT
- | TRBJ2-7 | TRBV14 | - | CASSHPRTYEQYF | TGTGCCAGCAGCCATCCCAGAACCTACGAGCAGTACTTC
TRBD1 | TRBJ1-2 | TRBV7-2 | many | CASRAAGTGDGYTF | TGTGCCAGCAGGGCCGCCGGGACAGGGGATGGCTACACCTTC
- | TRBJ1-1 | TRBV11-3 | many | CASGRGSMNTEAFF | TGTGCCAGCGGGAGGGGGTCCATGAACACTGAAGCTTTCTTT
TRBD1 | TRBJ2-7 | TRBV28 | few | CASSFSVGEDRGLEPTF | TGTGCCAGCAGTTTCTCAGTCGGGGAGGACAGGGGGCTAGAGCCCACCTTC
- | TRBJ2-2 | TRBV11-2 | - | CASSSERVGELFF | TGTGCCAGCAGCTCCGAGCGGGTAGGGGAGCTGTTTTTT
TRBD2 | TRBJ2-5 | TRBV11-3 | many | CASSLLAGGRGETQYF | TGTGCCAGCAGCTTACTAGCAGGCGGGAGGGGGGAGACCCAGTACTTC
- | TRBJ1-2 | TRBV12-5 | many | CASGGHWVGYTF | TGTGCTAGTGGCGGCCATTGGGTGGGCTACACCTTC
- | TRBJ2-5 | TRBV11-3 | - | CASSPQETQHF | TGTGCCAGCAGCCCACAGGAGACCCAGCACTTC
- | TRBJ2-5 | TRBV28 | many | CASSPDREETQYF | TGTGCCAGCAGCCCCGACCGAGAAGAGACCCAGTACTTC
TRBD1 | TRBJ1-2 | TRBV28 | - | CASSFGQGGYGYTF | TGTGCCAGCAGTTTCGGACAGGGCGGGTATGGCTACACCTTC
- | TRBJ1-1 | TRBV12-3/TRBV12-4 | - | CASSLMTATEAFF | TGTGCCAGCAGCCTAATGACAGCTACTGAAGCTTTCTTT